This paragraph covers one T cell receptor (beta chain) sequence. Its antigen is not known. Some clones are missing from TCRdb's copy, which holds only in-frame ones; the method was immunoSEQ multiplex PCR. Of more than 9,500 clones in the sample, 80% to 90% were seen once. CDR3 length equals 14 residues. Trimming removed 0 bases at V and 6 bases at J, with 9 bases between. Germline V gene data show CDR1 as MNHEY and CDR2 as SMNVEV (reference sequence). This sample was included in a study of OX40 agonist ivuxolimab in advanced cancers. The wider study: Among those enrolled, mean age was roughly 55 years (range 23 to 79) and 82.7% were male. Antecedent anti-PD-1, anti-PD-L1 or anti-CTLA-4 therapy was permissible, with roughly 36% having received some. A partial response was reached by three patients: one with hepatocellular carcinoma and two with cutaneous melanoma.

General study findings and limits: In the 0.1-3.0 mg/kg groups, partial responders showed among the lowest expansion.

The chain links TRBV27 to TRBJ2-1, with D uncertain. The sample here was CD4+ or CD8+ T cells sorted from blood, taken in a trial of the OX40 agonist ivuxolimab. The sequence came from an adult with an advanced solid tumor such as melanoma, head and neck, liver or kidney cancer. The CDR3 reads CASSLSVAGNEQFF. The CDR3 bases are TGTGCCAGCAGTTTATCGGTGGCCGGCAATGAGCAGTTCTTC.